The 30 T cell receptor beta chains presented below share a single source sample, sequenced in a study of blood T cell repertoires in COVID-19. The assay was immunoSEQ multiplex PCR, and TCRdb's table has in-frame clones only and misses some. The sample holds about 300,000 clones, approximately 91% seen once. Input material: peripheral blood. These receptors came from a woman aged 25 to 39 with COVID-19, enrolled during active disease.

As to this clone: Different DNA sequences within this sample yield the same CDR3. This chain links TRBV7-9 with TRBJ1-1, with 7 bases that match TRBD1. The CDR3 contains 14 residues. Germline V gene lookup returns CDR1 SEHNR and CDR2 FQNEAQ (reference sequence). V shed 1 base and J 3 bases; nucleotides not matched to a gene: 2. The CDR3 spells CASSLGQGDTEAFF. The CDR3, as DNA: TGTGCCAGCAGCTTAGGACAGGGTGACACTGAAGCTTTCTTT.

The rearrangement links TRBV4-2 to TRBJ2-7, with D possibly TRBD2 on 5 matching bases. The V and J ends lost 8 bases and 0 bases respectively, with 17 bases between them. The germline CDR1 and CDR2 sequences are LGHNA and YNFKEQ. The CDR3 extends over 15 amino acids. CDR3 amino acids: CASAQGVSGSYEQYF. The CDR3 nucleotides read TGTGCCAGCGCACAAGGCGTAAGCGGCTCCTACGAGCAGTACTTC.

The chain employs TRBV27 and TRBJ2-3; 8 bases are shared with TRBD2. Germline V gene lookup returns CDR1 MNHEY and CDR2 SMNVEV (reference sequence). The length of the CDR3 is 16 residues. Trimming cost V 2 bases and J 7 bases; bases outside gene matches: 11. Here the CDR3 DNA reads TGTGCCAGCAGTTTAGGGGGGCTAGCGGGCCCTAATACGCAGTATTTT. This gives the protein CASSLGGLAGPNTQYF.

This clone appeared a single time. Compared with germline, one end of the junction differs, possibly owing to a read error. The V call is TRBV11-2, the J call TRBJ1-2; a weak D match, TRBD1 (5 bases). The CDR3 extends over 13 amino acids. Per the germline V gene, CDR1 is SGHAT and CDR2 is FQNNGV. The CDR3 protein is CASSLDSNYGYTF. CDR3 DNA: TGTGCCAGCAGCCTAGACAGTAACTATGGCTACACCTTC.

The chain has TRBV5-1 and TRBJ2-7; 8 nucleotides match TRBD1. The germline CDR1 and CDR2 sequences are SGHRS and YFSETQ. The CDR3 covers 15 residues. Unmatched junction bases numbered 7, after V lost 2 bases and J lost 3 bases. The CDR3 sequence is CASSFSMGQVYEQYF. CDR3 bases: TGCGCCAGCAGCTTCTCAATGGGACAGGTCTACGAGCAGTACTTC. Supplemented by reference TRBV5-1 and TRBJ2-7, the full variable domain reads KAGVTQTPRYLIKTRGQQVTLSCSPISGHRSVSWYQQTPGQGLQFLFEYFSETQRNKGNFPGRFSGRQFSNSRSEMNVSTLELGDSALYLCASSFSMGQVYEQYFGPGTRLTVT.

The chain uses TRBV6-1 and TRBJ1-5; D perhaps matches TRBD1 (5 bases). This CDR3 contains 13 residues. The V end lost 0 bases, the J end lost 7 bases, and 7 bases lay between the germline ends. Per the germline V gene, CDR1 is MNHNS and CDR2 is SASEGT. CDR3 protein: CASSEAKGQPQHF. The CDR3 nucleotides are TGTGCCAGCAGTGAAGCTAAGGGGCAGCCCCAGCATTTT.

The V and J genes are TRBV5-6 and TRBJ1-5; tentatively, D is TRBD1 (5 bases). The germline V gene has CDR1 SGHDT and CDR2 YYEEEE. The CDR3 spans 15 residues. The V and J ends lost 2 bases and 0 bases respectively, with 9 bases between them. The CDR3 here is CASSFGHYSNQPQHF. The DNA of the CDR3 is TGTGCCAGCAGCTTCGGACATTATAGCAATCAGCCCCAGCATTTT.

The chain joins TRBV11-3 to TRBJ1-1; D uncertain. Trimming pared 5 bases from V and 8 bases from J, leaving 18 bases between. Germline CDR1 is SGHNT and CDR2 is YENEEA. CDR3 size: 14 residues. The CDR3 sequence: CASSGPGKAAEAFF. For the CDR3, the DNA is TGTGCCAGCAGCGGACCGGGGAAAGCAGCGGAAGCTTTCTTT.

The CDR3 spells CASSPPGGVGWSTEAFF. DNA of the CDR3: TGTGCCAGCTCACCACCGGGGGGGGTCGGTTGGAGCACTGAAGCTTTCTTT. The V and J genes are TRBV18 and TRBJ1-1; maybe TRBD1 (5 bases). V lost 0 bases, J lost 4 bases, and 18 bases lay in between. Germline CDR1 reads KGHSH; CDR2 reads LQKENI. The CDR3 has 17 amino acids. Full variable domain (outside the CDR3, taken from reference TRBV18 and TRBJ1-1): NAGVMQNPRHLVRRRGQEARLRCSPMKGHSHVYWYRQLPEEGLKFMVYLQKENIIDESGMPKERFSAEFPKEGPSILRIQQVVRGDSAAYFCASSPPGGVGWSTEAFFGQGTRLTVV.

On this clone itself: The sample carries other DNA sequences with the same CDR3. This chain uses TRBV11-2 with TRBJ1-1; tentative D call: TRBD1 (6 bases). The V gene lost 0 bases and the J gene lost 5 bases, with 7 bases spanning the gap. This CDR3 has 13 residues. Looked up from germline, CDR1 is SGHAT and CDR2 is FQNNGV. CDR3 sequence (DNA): TGTGCCAGCAGCTTAGAACAGGGAACTGAAGCTTTCTTT. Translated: CASSLEQGTEAFF.

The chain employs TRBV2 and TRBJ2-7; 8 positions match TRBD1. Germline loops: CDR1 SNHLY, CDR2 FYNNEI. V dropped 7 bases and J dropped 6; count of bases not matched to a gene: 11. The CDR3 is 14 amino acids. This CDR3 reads CASNRNVGQGEQYF. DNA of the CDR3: TGTGCCAGCAACCGAAACGTAGGACAGGGCGAGCAGTACTTC.

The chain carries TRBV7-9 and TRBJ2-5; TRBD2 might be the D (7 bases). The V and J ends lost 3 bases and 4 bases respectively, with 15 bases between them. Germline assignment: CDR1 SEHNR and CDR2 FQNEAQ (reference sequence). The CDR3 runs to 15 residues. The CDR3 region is CASSFGGAPPETQYF. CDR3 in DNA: TGTGCCAGCAGCTTTGGGGGGGCCCCGCCAGAGACCCAGTACTTC.

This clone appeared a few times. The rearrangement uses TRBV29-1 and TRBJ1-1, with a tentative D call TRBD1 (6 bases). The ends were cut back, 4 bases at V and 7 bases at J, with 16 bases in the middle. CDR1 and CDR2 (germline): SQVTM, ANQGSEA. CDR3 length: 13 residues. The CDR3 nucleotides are TGCAGCGTTGGGCCAGGGGTGGCTATTGAAGCTTTCTTT. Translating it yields CSVGPGVAIEAFF.

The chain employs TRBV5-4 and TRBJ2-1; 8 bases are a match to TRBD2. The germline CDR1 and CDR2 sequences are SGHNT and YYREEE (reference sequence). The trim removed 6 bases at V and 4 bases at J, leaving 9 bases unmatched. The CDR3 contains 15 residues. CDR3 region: CASITRGLDYNEQFF. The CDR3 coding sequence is TGTGCCAGCATCACCCGGGGACTAGATTACAATGAGCAGTTCTTC.

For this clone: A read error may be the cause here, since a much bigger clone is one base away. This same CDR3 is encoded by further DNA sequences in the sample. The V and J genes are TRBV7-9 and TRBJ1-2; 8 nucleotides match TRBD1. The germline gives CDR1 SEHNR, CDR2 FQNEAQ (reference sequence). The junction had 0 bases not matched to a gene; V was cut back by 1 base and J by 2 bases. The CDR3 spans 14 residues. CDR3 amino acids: CASSLGQGNYGYTF. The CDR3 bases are TGTGCCAGCAGCTTAGGACAGGGGAACTATGGCTACACCTTC.

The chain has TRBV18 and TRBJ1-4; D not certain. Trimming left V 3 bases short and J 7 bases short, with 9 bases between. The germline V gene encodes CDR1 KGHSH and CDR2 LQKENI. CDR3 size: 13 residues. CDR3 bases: TGTGCCAGCTCACCGGACTTGGGTGAAAAACTGTTTTTT. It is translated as CASSPDLGEKLFF.

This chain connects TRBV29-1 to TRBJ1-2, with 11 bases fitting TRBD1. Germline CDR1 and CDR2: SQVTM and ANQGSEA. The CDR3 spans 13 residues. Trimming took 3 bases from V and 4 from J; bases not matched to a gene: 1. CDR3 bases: TGCAGCGTTGATGGACAGGGGGCCTATGGCTACACCTTC. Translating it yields CSVDGQGAYGYTF.

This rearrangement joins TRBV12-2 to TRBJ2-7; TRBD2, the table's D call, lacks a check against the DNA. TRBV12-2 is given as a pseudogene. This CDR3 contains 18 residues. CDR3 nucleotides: TGTGCAAGTCGCACCACGACTAGCGGGGAGGCCGAGCCCTACGAGCAGTACTTC. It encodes CASRTTTSGEAEPYEQYF.

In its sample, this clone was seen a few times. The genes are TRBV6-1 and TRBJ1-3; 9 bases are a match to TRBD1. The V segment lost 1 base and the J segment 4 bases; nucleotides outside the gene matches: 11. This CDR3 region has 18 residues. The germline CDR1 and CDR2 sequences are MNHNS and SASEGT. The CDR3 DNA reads TGTGCCAGCAGTGAAGTTGGACAGGGGAGTGATTCCGGAAACACCATATATTTT. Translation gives CASSEVGQGSDSGNTIYF.

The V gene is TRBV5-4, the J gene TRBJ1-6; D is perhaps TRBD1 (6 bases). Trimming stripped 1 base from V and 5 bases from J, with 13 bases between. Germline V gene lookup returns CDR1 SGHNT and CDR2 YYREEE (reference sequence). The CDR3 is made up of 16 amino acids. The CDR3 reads CASSLLTGQHNSPLHF. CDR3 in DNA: TGTGCCAGCAGCTTGTTGACAGGACAACATAATTCACCCCTCCACTTT.

Here the CDR3 reads CASSFREGHNEQFF. CDR3 DNA sequence: TGTGCCAGCAGCTTCCGGGAGGGCCACAATGAGCAGTTCTTC. V usage is TRBV5-6 and J usage is TRBJ2-1, with 8 bases identical to TRBD2. This CDR3 region has 14 residues. Trimming cost V 2 bases and J 5 bases; bases outside gene matches: 3. CDR1 and CDR2 (germline): SGHDT, YYEEEE.

CDR3 coding DNA: TGTGCCTGGAGTGGTAGAGGTAGCGGGAGTCGGGAGACCCAGTACTTC. Its translation is CAWSGRGSGSRETQYF. The rearrangement links TRBV30 to TRBJ2-5; 9 positions match TRBD2. Germline CDR1 and CDR2: GTSNPN and SVGIG (reference sequence). V dropped 1 base and J dropped 5; count of bases not matched to a gene: 11. This CDR3 is built from 16 residues.

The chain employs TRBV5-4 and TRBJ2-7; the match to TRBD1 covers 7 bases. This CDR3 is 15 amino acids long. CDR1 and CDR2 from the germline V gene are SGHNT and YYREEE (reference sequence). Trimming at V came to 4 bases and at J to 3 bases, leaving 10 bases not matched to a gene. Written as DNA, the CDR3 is TGTGCCAGCAGCAGAGCGACAGGGATGAACTACGAGCAGTACTTC. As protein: CASSRATGMNYEQYF.

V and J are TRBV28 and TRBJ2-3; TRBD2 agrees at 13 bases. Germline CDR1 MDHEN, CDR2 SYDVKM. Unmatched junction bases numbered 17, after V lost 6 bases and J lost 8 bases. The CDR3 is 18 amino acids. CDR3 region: CASSRPSKLAGGAATQYF. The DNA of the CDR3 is TGTGCCAGCAGCCGACCGTCCAAACTAGCGGGAGGGGCCGCTACGCAGTATTTT.

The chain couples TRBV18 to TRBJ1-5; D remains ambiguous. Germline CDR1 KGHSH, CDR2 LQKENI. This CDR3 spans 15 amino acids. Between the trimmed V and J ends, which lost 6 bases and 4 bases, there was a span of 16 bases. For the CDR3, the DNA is TGTGCCAGCTCCCCGCCTAACAGAGAAAATCAGCCCCAGCATTTT. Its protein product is CASSPPNRENQPQHF.

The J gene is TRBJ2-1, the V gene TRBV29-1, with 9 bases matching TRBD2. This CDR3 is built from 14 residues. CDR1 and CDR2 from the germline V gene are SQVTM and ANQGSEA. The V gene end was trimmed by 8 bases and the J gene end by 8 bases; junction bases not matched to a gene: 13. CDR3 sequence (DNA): TGCAGCCTCGCCGAGGGGGTAGCGGGAGATGAGCAGTTCTTC. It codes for CSLAEGVAGDEQFF.

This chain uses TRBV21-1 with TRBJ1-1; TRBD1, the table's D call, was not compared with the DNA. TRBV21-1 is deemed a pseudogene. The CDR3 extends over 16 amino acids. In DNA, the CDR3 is TGTGCCAGCAGCAATACCCCGGGACATGTGGGCCCTGAAGCTTTCTTT. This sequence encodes CASSNTPGHVGPEAFF.

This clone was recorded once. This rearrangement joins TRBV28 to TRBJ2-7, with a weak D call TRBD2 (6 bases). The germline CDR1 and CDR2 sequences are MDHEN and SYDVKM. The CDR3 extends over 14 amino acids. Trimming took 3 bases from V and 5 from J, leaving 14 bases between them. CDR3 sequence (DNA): TGTGCCAGCAGTTTGGGGACTGCGAGAAACGAGCAGTACTTC. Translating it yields CASSLGTARNEQYF.

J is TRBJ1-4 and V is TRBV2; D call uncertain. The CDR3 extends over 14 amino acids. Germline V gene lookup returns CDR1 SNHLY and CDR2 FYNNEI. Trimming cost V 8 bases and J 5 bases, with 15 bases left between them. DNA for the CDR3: TGTGCCAGCTTTCAGACTGATTTGAATGAAAAACTGTTTTTT. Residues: CASFQTDLNEKLFF.

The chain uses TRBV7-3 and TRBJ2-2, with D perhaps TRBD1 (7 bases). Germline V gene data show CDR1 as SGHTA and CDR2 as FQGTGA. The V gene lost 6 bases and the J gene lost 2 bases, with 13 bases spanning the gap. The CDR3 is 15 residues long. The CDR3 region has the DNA TGTGCCAGCAGTCAGGGGGACTTAAACACCGGGGAGCTGTTTTTT. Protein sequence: CASSQGDLNTGELFF.